The 4 T cell receptor beta chains listed next were all sequenced from one sample in a study of T cells in Graves' hyperthyroidism and ophthalmopathy. RNA transcripts were the template for amplifying TCR beta CDR3 regions. The HTBI primer set was used in a first-round RT-PCR of the TCR CDR3. TCRdb independently ran MiXCR on the multiplex PCR reads; one entry per CDR3 protein. The table includes a few hundred thousand distinct CDR3 sequences, 15% detected once. The sequenced sample was blood. These receptors were taken from a woman in her 30s with Graves' hyperthyroidism.

This clonotype came up many times. This sequence joins TRBV20-1 and TRBJ1-1; 8 positions match TRBD1. With 3 bases clipped from V and 3 bases from J, the junction kept 12 bases outside the gene matches. The CDR3 runs to 16 residues. Per germline, CDR1 DFQATT and CDR2 SNEGSKA (reference sequence). DNA for the CDR3: TGCAGTGCTAGTCCCCGGACAGGGAAAGTGGACACTGAAGCTTTCTTT. Its translation: CSASPRTGKVDTEAFF.

This clonotype was picked up many times. This chain links TRBV18 with TRBJ2-7; 8 bases line up with TRBD1. The germline V gene encodes CDR1 KGHSH and CDR2 LQKENI. The CDR3 loop spans 15 amino acids. The V gene end was trimmed by 3 bases and the J gene end by 4 bases; junction bases not matched to a gene: 8. The CDR3, as DNA: TGTGCCAGCTCACCCCCCCGAGGGACAGGATACGAGCAGTACTTC. Protein sequence: CASSPPRGTGYEQYF.

The gene calls are TRBV20-1 and TRBJ1-6; D call uncertain. The CDR3 is 15 amino acids. Trimming removed 1 base at V and 5 bases at J, with 12 bases between. Germline loops: CDR1 DFQATT, CDR2 SNEGSKA (reference sequence). CDR3 DNA sequence: TGCAGTGCTAGAGTTCTGGGCACGGATAATTCACCCCTCCACTTT. This gives the protein CSARVLGTDNSPLHF.

This clonotype showed up many times. V and J are TRBV3-1 and TRBJ2-1; TRBD1 matches at 7 bases. CDR1 is LGHDT and CDR2 is YNNKEL in the germline V gene (reference sequence). The CDR3 length is 13 residues. Losses at the gene ends were 3 bases for V and 9 bases for J; bases not matched to a gene: 5. The CDR3 loop reads CASSQNRGTEQFF. CDR3 coding DNA: TGTGCCAGCAGCCAGAACAGGGGCACTGAGCAGTTCTTC.